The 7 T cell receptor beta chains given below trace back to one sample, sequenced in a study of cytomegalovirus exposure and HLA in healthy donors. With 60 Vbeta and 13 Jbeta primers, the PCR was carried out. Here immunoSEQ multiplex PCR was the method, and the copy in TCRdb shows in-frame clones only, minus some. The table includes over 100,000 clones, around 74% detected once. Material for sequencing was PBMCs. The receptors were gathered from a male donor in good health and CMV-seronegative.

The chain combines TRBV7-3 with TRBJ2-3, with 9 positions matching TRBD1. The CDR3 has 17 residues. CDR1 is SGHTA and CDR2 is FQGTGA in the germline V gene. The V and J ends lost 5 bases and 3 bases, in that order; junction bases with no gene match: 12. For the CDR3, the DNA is TGTGCCAGCAGCCGCCGGGGACAGGGAGTTGTAACAGATACGCAGTATTTT. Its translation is CASSRRGQGVVTDTQYF.

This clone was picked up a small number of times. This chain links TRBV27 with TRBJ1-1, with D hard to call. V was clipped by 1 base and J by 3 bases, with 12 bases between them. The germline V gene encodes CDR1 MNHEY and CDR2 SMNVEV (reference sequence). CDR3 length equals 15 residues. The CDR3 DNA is TGTGCCAGCAGTTTATTAGACATGAGGGACACTGAAGCTTTCTTT. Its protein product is CASSLLDMRDTEAFF.

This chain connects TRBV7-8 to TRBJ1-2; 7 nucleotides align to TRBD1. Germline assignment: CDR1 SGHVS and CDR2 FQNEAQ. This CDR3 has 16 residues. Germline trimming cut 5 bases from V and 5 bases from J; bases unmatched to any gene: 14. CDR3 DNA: TGTGCCAGCAGCCGGACCAACAGGGGCGTGGCGTATGGCTACACCTTC. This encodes CASSRTNRGVAYGYTF.

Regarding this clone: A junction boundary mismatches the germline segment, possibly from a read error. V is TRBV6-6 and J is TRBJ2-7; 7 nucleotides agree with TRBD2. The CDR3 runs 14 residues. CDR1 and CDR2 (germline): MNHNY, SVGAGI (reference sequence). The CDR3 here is CASSLSGVTYERYF. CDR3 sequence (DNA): TGTGCCAGCAGTTTGAGCGGGGTCACCTACGAGCGGTACTTC.

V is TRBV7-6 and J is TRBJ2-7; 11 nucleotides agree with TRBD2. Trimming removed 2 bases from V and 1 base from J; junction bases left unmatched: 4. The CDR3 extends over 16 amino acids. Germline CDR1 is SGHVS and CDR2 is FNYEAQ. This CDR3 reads CASSLKGLAASYEQYF. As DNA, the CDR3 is TGTGCCAGCAGCTTAAAGGGACTAGCGGCTTCCTACGAGCAGTACTTC.

CDR3 sequence (DNA): TGTGCCAGCAGCCAGACAGGGGGTTTTATAGAGACCCAGTACTTC. It translates to CASSQTGGFIETQYF. The V gene is TRBV28, the J gene TRBJ2-5; 9 bases fit TRBD1. V lost 6 bases, J lost 4 bases, and 9 bases stayed unmatched. The CDR3 is 15 amino acids. Germline V gives CDR1 MDHEN, CDR2 SYDVKM.

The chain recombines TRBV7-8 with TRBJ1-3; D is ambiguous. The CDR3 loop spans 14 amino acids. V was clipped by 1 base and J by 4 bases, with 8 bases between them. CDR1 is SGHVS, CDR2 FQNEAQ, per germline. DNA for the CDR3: TGTGCCAGCAGCTTAGGAGGGTCCGGAAACACCATATATTTT. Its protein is CASSLGGSGNTIYF.